At least ten counts were recorded for the clone carrying this TCR beta chain. What it binds is unknown. All donors comprised healthy Caucasians. TCRdb re-called the 5' RACE reads with MiXCR, one entry per CDR3 protein. This sample has 130,000 to 150,000 distinct CDR3 sequences, with under 4.5% found just once. This entry is derived from a study of identical twins. Overall study findings and caveats: In monozygotic twins, models underestimated the sharing of out-of-frame TCR alpha. The authors noted that invariant MAIT and iNKT cells could partly confound zero-insertion analyses.

The specimen sequenced was memory T cells sorted from blood. The clonotype originates from a man aged 18 to 30 in good health.

The CDR3: CAISLAGMGVGLFF. The DNA for the CDR3 is TGTGCCATCAGTCTCGCGGGAATGGGTGTCGGTTTGTTCTTC. This sequence joins TRBV10-3 and TRBJ2-1, with D possibly matching TRBD2 (6 bases). Looked up from germline, CDR1 is ENHRY and CDR2 is SYGVKD. The CDR3 has 14 amino acids. The V gene lost 5 bases and the J gene lost 15 bases, with 23 bases spanning the gap.